The 8 T cell receptor beta chains presented below share a single source sample, sequenced in a study of T cells after posttransplantation cyclophosphamide. Assay: immunoSEQ multiplex PCR; the TCRdb copy retains only in-frame clones and omits some. The sample has about 38,000 clones, none seen only once. Sequenced: PBMCs. The receptors shown here come from a man in his fifties or sixties in good health, CMV-negative, and a related stem cell transplant donor.

In this sample, this clone turned up many times. The chain is built from TRBV6-5 and TRBJ1-1; 7 bases match TRBD1. V was clipped by 6 bases and J by 4 bases; unmatched bases: 5. The CDR3 length is 13 residues. Germline loops: CDR1 MNHEY, CDR2 SVGAGI. The CDR3 loop is CASRTTGITEAFF. CDR3 nucleotides: TGTGCCAGCAGGACGACAGGGATCACTGAAGCTTTCTTT.

This clone came up many times. The chain is built from TRBV18 and TRBJ2-1; 10 bases agree with TRBD2. V trimming: 6 bases; J trimming: 6 bases; junction bases outside the gene matches: 8. This CDR3 contains 15 residues. The germline V gene encodes CDR1 KGHSH and CDR2 LQKENI. The CDR3 region is CASSPGTSVLNEQFF. CDR3 DNA: TGTGCCAGCTCCCCCGGGACTAGCGTTCTCAATGAGCAGTTCTTC. The variable domain in full, with the rest retrieved from reference TRBV18 and TRBJ2-1, is NAGVMQNPRHLVRRRGQEARLRCSPMKGHSHVYWYRQLPEEGLKFMVYLQKENIIDESGMPKERFSAEFPKEGPSILRIQQVVRGDSAAYFCASSPGTSVLNEQFFGPGTRLTVL.

This clone was seen at least ten times. The chain joins TRBV19 to TRBJ1-4; 7 bases match TRBD1. Germline V CDR1 and CDR2: LNHDA, SQIVND (reference sequence). Unmatched junction bases numbered 9, after V lost 0 bases and J lost 8 bases. The CDR3 contains 16 residues. In DNA, the CDR3 is TGTGCCAGTAGTATAGACCGACAGGGTCGGGGCGAAAAACTGTTTTTT. This encodes CASSIDRQGRGEKLFF.

This clone was recorded many times. The chain is built from TRBV7-8 and TRBJ1-1; the D gene is possibly TRBD1 (5 bases). V lost 5 bases, J lost 0 bases, and 16 bases lay in between. The germline CDR1 and CDR2 sequences are SGHVS and FQNEAQ. The length of the CDR3 is 16 residues. In DNA, the CDR3 is TGTGCCAGCAGCCCGCCGTCCCTGGGGCTGAACACTGAAGCTTTCTTT. It encodes CASSPPSLGLNTEAFF.

This clone was recorded at least ten times. The chain combines TRBV2 with TRBJ1-1; the match to TRBD1 covers 9 bases. The CDR3 totals 12 residues. Germline CDR1 and CDR2: SNHLY and FYNNEI. Germline trimming cut 10 bases from V and 4 bases from J; bases unmatched to any gene: 4. DNA of the CDR3: TGTGCCACGACAGGGGGTGGCACTGAAGCTTTCTTT. Its translation: CATTGGGTEAFF.

This clone appeared a few times. This chain joins TRBV7-3 and TRBJ2-1; 13 positions match TRBD2. The CDR3 extends over 18 amino acids. V lost 0 bases and J lost 5; bases outside the gene matches: 7. Germline V CDR1 and CDR2: SGHTA, FQGTGA. CDR3 sequence reads: CASSLTHGTSGTDNEQFF. CDR3 in DNA: TGTGCCAGCAGCTTAACCCACGGGACTAGCGGGACTGACAATGAGCAGTTCTTC.

This clone was seen many times. The chain joins TRBV10-3 to TRBJ2-1; 10 bases are shared with TRBD2. Germline assignment: CDR1 ENHRY and CDR2 SYGVKD. Trimming removed 0 bases from V and 7 bases from J; junction bases left unmatched: 15. The CDR3 sequence is 19 residues long. The CDR3 spells CAISESSSVLLAGSNEQFF. The CDR3 region has the DNA TGTGCCATCAGTGAGTCGAGTAGTGTCTTACTAGCGGGGTCGAATGAGCAGTTCTTC.

This clone came up many times. The chain joins TRBV5-1 to TRBJ2-7; the D is unclear. Germline V gene sequence: CDR1 SGHRS, CDR2 YFSETQ. Trimming shortened V by 4 bases and J by 6 bases, and 11 bases separated the two germline ends. This CDR3 comprises 12 residues. The chain's CDR3 is CASSRSDSEQYF. The CDR3 DNA follows: TGCGCCAGCAGCCGCAGCGATTCCGAGCAGTACTTC.